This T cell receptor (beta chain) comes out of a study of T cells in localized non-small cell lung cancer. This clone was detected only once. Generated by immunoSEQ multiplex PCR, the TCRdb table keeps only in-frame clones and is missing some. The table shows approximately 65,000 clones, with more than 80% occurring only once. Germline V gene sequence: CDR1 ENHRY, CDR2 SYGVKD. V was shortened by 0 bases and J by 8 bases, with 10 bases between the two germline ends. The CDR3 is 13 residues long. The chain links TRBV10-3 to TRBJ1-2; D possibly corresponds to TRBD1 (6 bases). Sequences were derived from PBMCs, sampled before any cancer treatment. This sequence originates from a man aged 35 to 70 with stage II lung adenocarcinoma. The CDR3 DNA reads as TGTGCCATCAGTGAGTCTACAGGGAGCGGCTACACCTTC. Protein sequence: CAISESTGSGYTF.